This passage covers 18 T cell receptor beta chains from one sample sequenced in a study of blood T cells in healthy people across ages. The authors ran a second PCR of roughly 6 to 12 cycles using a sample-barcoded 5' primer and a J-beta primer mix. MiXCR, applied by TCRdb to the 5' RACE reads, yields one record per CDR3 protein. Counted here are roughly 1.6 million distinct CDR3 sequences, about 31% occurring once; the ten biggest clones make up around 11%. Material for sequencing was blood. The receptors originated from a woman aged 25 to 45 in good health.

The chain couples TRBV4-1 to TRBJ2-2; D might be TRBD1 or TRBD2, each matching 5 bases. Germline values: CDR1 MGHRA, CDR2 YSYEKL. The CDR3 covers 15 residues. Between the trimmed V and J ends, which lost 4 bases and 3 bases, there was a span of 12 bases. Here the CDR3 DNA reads TGCGCCAGCAGCCCCGGGACCCTGGACACCGGGGAGCTGTTTTTT. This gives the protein CASSPGTLDTGELFF.

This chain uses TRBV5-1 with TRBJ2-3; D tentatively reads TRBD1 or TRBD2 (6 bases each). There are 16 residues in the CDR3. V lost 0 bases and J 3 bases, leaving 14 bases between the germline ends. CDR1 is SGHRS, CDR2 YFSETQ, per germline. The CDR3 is CASSLVGLQGTDTQYF. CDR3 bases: TGCGCCAGCAGCTTGGTGGGACTGCAGGGGACAGATACGCAGTATTTT.

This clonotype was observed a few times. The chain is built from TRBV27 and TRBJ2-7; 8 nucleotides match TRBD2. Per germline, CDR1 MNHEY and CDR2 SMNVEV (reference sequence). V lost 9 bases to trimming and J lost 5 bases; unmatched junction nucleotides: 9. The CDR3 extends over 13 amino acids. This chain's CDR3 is CASRTGTRNEQYF. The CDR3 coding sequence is TGTGCCAGTCGAACCGGGACTAGGAACGAGCAGTACTTC.

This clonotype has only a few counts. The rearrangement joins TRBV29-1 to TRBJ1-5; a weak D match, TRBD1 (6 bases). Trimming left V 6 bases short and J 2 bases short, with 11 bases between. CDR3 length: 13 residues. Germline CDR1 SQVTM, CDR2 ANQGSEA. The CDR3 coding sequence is TGCAGCGTGAGGACAGACGGCAATCAGCCCCAGCATTTT. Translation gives CSVRTDGNQPQHF.

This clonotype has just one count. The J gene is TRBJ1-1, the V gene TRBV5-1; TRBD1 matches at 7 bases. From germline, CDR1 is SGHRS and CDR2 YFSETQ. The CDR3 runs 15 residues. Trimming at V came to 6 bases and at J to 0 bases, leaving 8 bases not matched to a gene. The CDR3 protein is CASNTSTGLNTEAFF. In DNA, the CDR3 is TGCGCCAGCAACACGTCGACAGGGCTGAACACTGAAGCTTTCTTT.

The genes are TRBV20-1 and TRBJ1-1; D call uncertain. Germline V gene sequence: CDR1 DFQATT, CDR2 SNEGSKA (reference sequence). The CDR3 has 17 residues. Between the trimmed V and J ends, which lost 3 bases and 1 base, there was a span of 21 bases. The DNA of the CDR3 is TGCAGTGCTAGGGGTTGGCAGAAGGGTAGTCCGAACACTGAAGCTTTCTTT. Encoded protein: CSARGWQKGSPNTEAFF.

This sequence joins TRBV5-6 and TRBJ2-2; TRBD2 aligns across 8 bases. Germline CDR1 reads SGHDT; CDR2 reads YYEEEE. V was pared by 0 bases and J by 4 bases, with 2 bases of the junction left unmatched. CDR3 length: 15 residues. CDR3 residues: CASSLGGRITGELFF. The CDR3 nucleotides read TGTGCCAGCAGCTTGGGCGGGAGGATCACCGGGGAGCTGTTTTTT.

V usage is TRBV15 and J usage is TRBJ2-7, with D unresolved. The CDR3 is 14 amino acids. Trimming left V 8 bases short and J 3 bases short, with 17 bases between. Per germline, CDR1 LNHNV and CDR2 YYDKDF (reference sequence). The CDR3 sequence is CATSLVENSYEQYF. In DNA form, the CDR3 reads TGTGCCACCTCGCTCGTGGAAAACAGCTACGAGCAGTACTTC.

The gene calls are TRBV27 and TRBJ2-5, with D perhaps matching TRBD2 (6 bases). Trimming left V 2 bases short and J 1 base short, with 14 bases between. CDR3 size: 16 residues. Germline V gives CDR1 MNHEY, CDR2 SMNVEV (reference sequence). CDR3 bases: TGTGCCAGCAGTTTAGCAGCCGGGAGTAGCCAAGAGACCCAGTACTTC. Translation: CASSLAAGSSQETQYF.

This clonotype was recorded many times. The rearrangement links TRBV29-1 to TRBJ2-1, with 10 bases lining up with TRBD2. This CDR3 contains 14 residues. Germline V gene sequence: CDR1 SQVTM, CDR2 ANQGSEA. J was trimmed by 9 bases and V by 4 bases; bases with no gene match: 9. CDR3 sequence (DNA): TGCAGCGTTGGATCGCTAGCGGGAGTAGTTGAGCAGTTCTTC. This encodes CSVGSLAGVVEQFF.

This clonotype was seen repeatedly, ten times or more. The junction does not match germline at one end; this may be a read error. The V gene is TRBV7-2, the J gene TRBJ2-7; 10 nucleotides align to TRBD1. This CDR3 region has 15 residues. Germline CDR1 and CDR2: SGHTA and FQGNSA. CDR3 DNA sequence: TGCGCCAGCAGCTTGGCCGGGACAGGGGACTACGAGCAGTACTTC. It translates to CASSLAGTGDYEQYF.

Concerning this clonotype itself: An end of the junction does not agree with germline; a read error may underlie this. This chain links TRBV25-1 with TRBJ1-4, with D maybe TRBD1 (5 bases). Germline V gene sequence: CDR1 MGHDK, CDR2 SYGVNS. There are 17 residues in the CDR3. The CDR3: CAGSPPARTSEGEKLFF. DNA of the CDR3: TGTGCCGGCAGTCCACCGGCCAGGACATCCGAGGGGGAAAAACTGTTTTTT. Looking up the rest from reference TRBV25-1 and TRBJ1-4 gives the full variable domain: EADIYQTPRYLVIGTGKKITLECSQTMGHDKMYWYQQDPGMELHLIHYSYGVNSTEKGDLSSESTVSRIRTEHFPLTLESARPSHTSQYLCAGSPPARTSEGEKLFFGSGTQLSVL.

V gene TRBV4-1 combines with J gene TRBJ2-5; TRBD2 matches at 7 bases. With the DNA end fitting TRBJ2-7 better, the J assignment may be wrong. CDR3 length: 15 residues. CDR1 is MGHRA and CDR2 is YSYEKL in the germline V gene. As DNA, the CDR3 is TGCGCCAGCAGCCCCGCAAGCGGGACCCCCTGCGAGCAGTACTTC. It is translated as CASSPASGTPCEQYF.

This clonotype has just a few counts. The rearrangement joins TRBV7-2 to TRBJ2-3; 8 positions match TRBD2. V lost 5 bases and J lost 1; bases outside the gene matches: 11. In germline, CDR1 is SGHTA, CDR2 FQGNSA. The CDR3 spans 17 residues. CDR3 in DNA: TGTGCCAGCAGCCTAGAACGGACTAGCTCTGGCACAGATACGCAGTATTTT. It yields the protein CASSLERTSSGTDTQYF.

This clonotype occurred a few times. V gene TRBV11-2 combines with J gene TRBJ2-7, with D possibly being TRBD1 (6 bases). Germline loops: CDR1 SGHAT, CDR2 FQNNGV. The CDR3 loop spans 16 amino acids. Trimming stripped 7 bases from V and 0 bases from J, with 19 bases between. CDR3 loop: CASTLRRGTSSYEQYF. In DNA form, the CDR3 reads TGTGCCAGCACCCTAAGAAGGGGGACGAGCTCCTACGAGCAGTACTTC.

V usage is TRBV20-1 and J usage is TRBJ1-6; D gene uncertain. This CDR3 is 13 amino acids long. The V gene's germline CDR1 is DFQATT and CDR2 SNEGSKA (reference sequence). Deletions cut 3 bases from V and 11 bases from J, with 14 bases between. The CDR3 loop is CSASAYDDPPLHF. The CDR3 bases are TGCAGTGCTAGCGCCTACGACGATCCACCCCTCCACTTT.

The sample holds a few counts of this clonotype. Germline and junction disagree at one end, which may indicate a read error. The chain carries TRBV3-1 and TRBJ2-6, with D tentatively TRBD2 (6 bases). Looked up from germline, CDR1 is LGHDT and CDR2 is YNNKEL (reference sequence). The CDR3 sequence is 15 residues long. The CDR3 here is CASSQDYSGANVPTF. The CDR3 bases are TGTGCCAGCAGCCAGGACTACTCTGGGGCCAACGTCCCGACTTTC.

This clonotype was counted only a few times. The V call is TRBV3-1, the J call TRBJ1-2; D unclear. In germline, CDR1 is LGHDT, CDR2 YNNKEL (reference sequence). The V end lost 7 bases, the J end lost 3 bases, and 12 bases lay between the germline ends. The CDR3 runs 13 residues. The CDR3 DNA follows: TGTGCCAGCACCAACGATGAAGACTATGGCTACACCTTC. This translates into CASTNDEDYGYTF. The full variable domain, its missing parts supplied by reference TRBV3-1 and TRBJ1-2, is DTAVSQTPKYLVTQMGNDKSIKCEQNLGHDTMYWYKQDSKKFLKIMFSYNNKELIINETVPNRFSPKSPDKAHLNLHINSLELGDSAVYFCASTNDEDYGYTFGSGTRLTVV.